These T cell receptor beta chains were read from a single sample in a study of spatial heterogeneity in lung cancer. TCRdb fed the 5' RACE reads into MiXCR, producing one record per CDR3 protein. This sample yields about 2,800 distinct CDR3 sequences, of which around 4.5% are seen a single time; roughly 20% belongs to the top ten. Sequenced material: lung tumor tissue, taken at surgery. These receptors were collected from a female donor with early-stage non-small cell lung cancer. Both conserved end residues are part of each CDR3. Fields, in order: D gene, J gene, V gene, clone size, CDR3 DNA, CDR3 protein. The D gene is left open where the match is weak. Size tells how often a clone was seen (once, few, many) or the class of an expanded clone, and some rows leave it out.

TRBD1	TRBJ2-7	TRBV4-1	-	TGCGCCAGCAGCCAAGGGGGGACAGGGTTCGTCGACGAGCAGTACTTC	CASSQGGTGFVDEQYF
-	TRBJ1-1	TRBV30	many	TGTGCCTGGAGTGTACGACCGAACACTGAAGCTTTCTTT	CAWSVRPNTEAFF
-	TRBJ2-7	TRBV7-2	medium-sized	TGTGCCAGCAGCTTGGGGGCCGGGGGTGCGAACGAGCAGTACTTC	CASSLGAGGANEQYF
TRBD1	TRBJ2-2	TRBV6-5	medium-sized	TGTGCCAGCAGTTACCCGACAGGGGGTGGCACCGGGGAGCTGTTTTTT	CASSYPTGGGTGELFF
-	TRBJ2-1	TRBV3-1	medium-sized	TGTGCCAGCAGCCAAGGGGGGCCGACCTACAATGAGCAGTTCTTC	CASSQGGPTYNEQFF
TRBD1	TRBJ2-6	TRBV4-2	many	TGTGCCAGCAGCCAAGAACAGGGGAACTCTGGGGCCAACGTCCTGACTTTC	CASSQEQGNSGANVLTF
TRBD1	TRBJ1-6	TRBV28	medium-sized	TGTGCCAGCAGCTCCGGGACAGGGTTAGCCTATAATTCACCCCTCCACTTT	CASSSGTGLAYNSPLHF
-	TRBJ2-4	TRBV5-6	medium-sized	TGTGCCAGCAGCTTGGAGTGGGGGACTGACAAAAACATTCAGTACTTC	CASSLEWGTDKNIQYF
TRBD1	TRBJ2-1	TRBV3-1	medium-sized	TGTGCCAGCAGCCAAGGGACAGGGGGATTCAATGAGCAGTTCTTC	CASSQGTGGFNEQFF
-	TRBJ1-4	TRBV20-1	medium-sized	TGCAGTGCCCCGGGGCGCCAGGAGGGAGAAAAACTGTTTTTT	CSAPGRQEGEKLFF
-	TRBJ1-2	TRBV27	medium-sized	TGTGCCAGCAGTTCCATTACCTTGGACGGAATAAACTATGGCTACACCTTC	CASSSITLDGINYGYTF
-	TRBJ2-5	TRBV12-5	-	TGTGCTAGTGGGCACAGGGAAGGGGCCCAGTACTTC	CASGHREGAQYF
TRBD1	TRBJ2-7	TRBV7-2	many	TGTGCCAGCAGCACACAACAGGGGGCCTACGAGCAGTACTTC	CASSTQQGAYEQYF
-	TRBJ1-1	TRBV10-2	medium-sized	TGCGCCAGCAGTAATAATATGAACACTGAAGCTTTCTTT	CASSNNMNTEAFF
-	TRBJ1-1	TRBV29-1	medium-sized	TGCAGCGGCGGACAAAACCGGGGACTGAACACTGAAGCTTTCTTT	CSGGQNRGLNTEAFF
-	TRBJ2-3	TRBV5-6	medium-sized	TGTGCCAGCAGCTTGGACGGCTCAAATACGCAGTATTTT	CASSLDGSNTQYF
TRBD1	TRBJ2-7	TRBV20-1	medium-sized	TGCAGTGCTAGAGTCAGGGACAGCTCCTACGAGCAGTACTTC	CSARVRDSSYEQYF
TRBD2	TRBJ2-5	TRBV6-5	medium-sized	TGTGCCAGCAGTTCCCCGGGACTAGCGACCCAGTACTTC	CASSSPGLATQYF
-	TRBJ2-1	TRBV4-1	many	TGCGCCAGCAGCCAAGATACTAGGTCCTATGAGCAGTTCTTC	CASSQDTRSYEQFF
-	TRBJ2-2	TRBV7-3	many	TGTGCCAGCAGTTGGACGGGGACCGGGGAGCTGTTTTTT	CASSWTGTGELFF
-	TRBJ2-4	TRBV7-3	medium-sized	TGTGCCAGCAGCTTAGGGGCGGAAAACATTCAGTACTTC	CASSLGAENIQYF
-	TRBJ1-6	TRBV5-6	medium-sized	TGTGCCAGCAGGTTAAGGGGGAATTCACCCCTCCACTTT	CASRLRGNSPLHF
-	TRBJ1-1	TRBV28	-	TGTGCCAGCAGTGCAGGGGTGACTGAAGCTTTCTTT	CASSAGVTEAFF
-	TRBJ2-1	TRBV30	many	TGTGCCTGGAGTGGAGGTTGGGGGGCGCCGAAGAATGAGCAGTTCTTC	CAWSGGWGAPKNEQFF
-	TRBJ1-5	TRBV30	medium-sized	TGTGCCTGGAGTGTTGGGAGAAATCAGCCCCAGCATTTT	CAWSVGRNQPQHF
-	TRBJ2-3	TRBV14	many	TGTGCCAGCAGCCAAGGTTCTGGGGGACCTGGAGATACGCAGTATTTT	CASSQGSGGPGDTQYF
-	TRBJ1-1	TRBV18	medium-sized	TGTGCCAGCTCACGGTCGTTTGGGCCCATCTACACTGAAGCTTTCTTT	CASSRSFGPIYTEAFF
-	TRBJ2-1	TRBV19	many	TGTGCCAGTAGTACGAACTCACAGGGTTCGCAGTTCTTC	CASSTNSQGSQFF
-	TRBJ1-1	TRBV5-5	medium-sized	TGTGCCAGCAGCGGATCAACAGGGCTAGCTTTCTTT	CASSGSTGLAFF
TRBD1	TRBJ2-2	TRBV7-2	many	TGTGCCAGCAGCTTAAGGGGACAGGGGGATTTGAGCACCGGGGAGCTGTTTTTT	CASSLRGQGDLSTGELFF
-	TRBJ2-2	TRBV12-3/TRBV12-4	many	TGTGCCAGCAGAGGGGGGGCAACGAACACCGGGGAGCTGTTTTTT	CASRGGATNTGELFF
-	TRBJ2-3	TRBV7-9	many	TGTGCCAGCAGCTTAGGGACAGATACGCAGTATTTT	CASSLGTDTQYF
-	TRBJ1-1	TRBV29-1	medium-sized	TGCAGCGTTGAGCAACCAAGGAAGGGACCACGCTCTGAAGCTTTCTTT	CSVEQPRKGPRSEAFF
-	TRBJ2-6	TRBV6-5	medium-sized	TGTGCCAGCTCGCTGGGGGCGGTTGTATCTGGGGCCAACGTCCTGACTTTC	CASSLGAVVSGANVLTF
-	TRBJ2-7	TRBV4-3	-	TGCGCCAGCAGCCAGGACAAGACGGGAACCTACGAGCAGTACTTC	CASSQDKTGTYEQYF
-	TRBJ1-6	TRBV19	large	TGTGCCAGTAGTATGGGCACCAAATCCTCACCCCTCCACTTT	CASSMGTKSSPLHF
-	TRBJ2-1	TRBV11-1	many	TGTGCCAGCAGCTTATTTGGGGGGAGAACCTACAATGAGCAGTTCTTC	CASSLFGGRTYNEQFF
TRBD2	TRBJ2-3	TRBV20-1	many	TGCAGTGCTAGAGATGTCGGGGGGGGCAATTTGGATACGCAGTATTTT	CSARDVGGGNLDTQYF
-	TRBJ2-5	TRBV2	medium-sized	TGTGCCAGCAGCCCTACGGTCCGACTAGGGTGGGGGACCCAGTACTTC	CASSPTVRLGWGTQYF
TRBD2	TRBJ2-1	TRBV28	medium-sized	TGTGCCAGCAGGTTAGCGGGGAGGTCCTACAATGAGCAGTTCTTC	CASRLAGRSYNEQFF
TRBD1	TRBJ2-7	TRBV25-1	many	TGTGCCAGCAGTGCCGGGACAGGTTTGTCCTTTAGGTCCTACGAGCAGTACTTC	CASSAGTGLSFRSYEQYF
-	TRBJ2-1	TRBV6-2/TRBV6-3	medium-sized	TGTGCCAGCAAATCCCCAGGGGACGGTTCCTACAATGAGCAGTTCTTC	CASKSPGDGSYNEQFF
-	TRBJ2-3	TRBV6-5	many	TGTGCCAGCAGTTACATGGGGGCGCGCCCAGATACGCAGTATTTT	CASSYMGARPDTQYF
-	TRBJ2-7	TRBV28	medium-sized	TGTGCCAGCGTAGAGGGTTACCCCTACGAGCAGTACTTC	CASVEGYPYEQYF
-	TRBJ2-3	TRBV7-2	medium-sized	TGTGCCAGCAGCTCCCTTTCGGGGACGGCTAAAGCTCAGTATTTT	CASSSLSGTAKAQYF